The clone carrying this T cell receptor beta chain has just one count. Germline values: CDR1 MNHNS, CDR2 SASEGT. Trimming left V 0 bases short and J 5 bases short, with 13 bases between. The CDR3 sequence is 15 residues long. This entry is derived from a study of blood T cell repertoires in COVID-19. Study-wide background: Sources were T cells, B-cell-depleted T cells, or PBMCs; the material itself was cDNA or gDNA.

Methods used by the authors: Estimates of nucleated cell counts were drawn from the amplification of reference gene primers. Data came from immunoSEQ multiplex PCR; TCRdb stores just in-frame clones and leaves some out. The V and J calls and clone size are taken from that table; D and trimming were inferred from the DNA. The sample holds a few hundred thousand clones, roughly 86% seen once. The gene calls are TRBV6-1 and TRBJ2-5; TRBD2 might be the D (6 bases). This sequence originates from a woman in her twenties or thirties who had recovered from COVID-19. Sequencing was done on a sample of peripheral blood. The CDR3 nucleotides read TGTGCCAGCAGTGAAGCGATTGGGGAGGTGGAGACCCAGTACTTC. Its translation is CASSEAIGEVETQYF.